Following are 30 T cell receptor beta chains from one sample sequenced in a study of T cells in Graves' hyperthyroidism and ophthalmopathy. The TCR beta CDR3 regions underwent amplification using RNA transcripts as the source. First-round RT-PCR targeting the TCR CDR3 was performed with the HTBI primer set. TCRdb itself ran the multiplex PCR reads through MiXCR, one entry per CDR3 protein. The data contain 300,000 to 450,000 distinct CDR3 sequences, approximately 13% of them singletons. Source material: blood. The receptor set was obtained from a man younger than 45 with Graves' hyperthyroidism that later progressed to Graves' ophthalmopathy.

This clonotype occurred a few times. CDR3 loop: CASSTGLAGGTSETQYF. CDR3 DNA: TGCGCCAGCAGCACGGGACTAGCGGGGGGGACAAGTGAGACCCAGTACTTC. This sequence joins TRBV5-1 and TRBJ2-5; TRBD2 agrees at 16 bases. V was clipped by 4 bases and J by 5 bases; unmatched bases: 8. CDR3 length: 17 amino acids. Per the germline V gene, CDR1 is SGHRS and CDR2 is YFSETQ.

The table lists this clonotype with a few counts. The chain joins TRBV9 to TRBJ2-1; D not resolved. The CDR3 extends over 12 amino acids. The ends were cut back, 6 bases at V and 5 bases at J, with 9 bases in the middle. Germline V gene sequence: CDR1 SGDLS, CDR2 YYNGEE. CDR3: CASTNIHNEQFF. CDR3 nucleotide sequence: TGTGCCAGCACCAATATTCACAATGAGCAGTTCTTC.

Worth noting for this clonotype: Compared with germline, one end of the junction differs, possibly owing to a read error. The gene calls are TRBV27 and TRBJ2-1; D is undetermined. This CDR3 has 14 residues. The germline V gene encodes CDR1 MNHEY and CDR2 SMNVEV (reference sequence). CDR3 region: CASSLKQTYNERFF. For the CDR3, the DNA is TGTGCCAGCAGCCTCAAGCAAACCTACAATGAGCGGTTCTTC.

This clonotype was seen only a few times. The V and J genes are TRBV15 and TRBJ1-6; the D gene is possibly TRBD1 (6 bases). Trimming pared 5 bases from V and 7 bases from J, leaving 12 bases between. This CDR3 region has 14 residues. CDR1 is LNHNV, CDR2 YYDKDF, per germline (reference sequence). DNA for the CDR3: TGTGCCACCAGCTACCACGGACAGAATTCACCCCTCCACTTT. Protein: CATSYHGQNSPLHF.

This clonotype was counted a few times. V is TRBV25-1 and J is TRBJ2-1, with TRBD1 matching over 9 bases. With V trimmed by 5 bases and J by 4 bases, 9 bases remained unmatched. CDR3 length: 16 residues. The germline gives CDR1 MGHDK, CDR2 SYGVNS. The CDR3 DNA reads TGTGCCAGCAGTTCGGACAGGGGAGACGCTTACAATGAGCAGTTCTTC. Protein: CASSSDRGDAYNEQFF.

The V gene is TRBV12-3 or TRBV12-4, the J gene TRBJ2-2; D call uncertain. The CDR3 loop spans 16 amino acids. The ends were cut back, 5 bases at V and 1 base at J, with 14 bases in the middle. The CDR3 loop is CASSINRRVNTGELFF. In DNA form, the CDR3 reads TGTGCCAGCAGTATTAACAGAAGAGTGAACACCGGGGAGCTGTTTTTT.

In its sample, this clonotype was seen many times. The chain uses TRBV28 and TRBJ2-7, with TRBD2 as a possible D gene (6 bases). Germline V gene sequence: CDR1 MDHEN, CDR2 SYDVKM. The ends were cut back, 3 bases at V and 0 bases at J, with 9 bases in the middle. The CDR3 has 14 residues. In nucleotides, the CDR3 is TGTGCCAGCAGTTTCTTCGGGAGCTCCTACGAGCAGTACTTC. It is translated as CASSFFGSSYEQYF.

This clonotype was counted at least ten times. V gene TRBV11-1 combines with J gene TRBJ2-5, with 7 positions matching TRBD2. CDR1 and CDR2 from the germline V gene are SGHAT and FQDESV (reference sequence). This CDR3 is built from 15 residues. The V segment lost 5 bases and the J segment 2 bases; nucleotides outside the gene matches: 8. DNA for the CDR3: TGTGCCAGCAGCCCCATTGTGGGGGGGCAAGAGACCCAGTACTTC. Its translation: CASSPIVGGQETQYF.

V and J are TRBV5-4 and TRBJ1-1, with 7 bases that match TRBD1. This CDR3 region has 13 residues. From germline, CDR1 is SGHNT and CDR2 YYREEE (reference sequence). V lost 4 bases and J lost 10; bases outside the gene matches: 10. The CDR3 coding sequence is TGTGCCAGCAGCCTTCAGGGGGAAACTAGAGCTTTCTTT. Protein: CASSLQGETRAFF.

This clonotype has a handful of counts. The chain joins TRBV11-2 to TRBJ1-1; 9 positions agree with TRBD1. The CDR3 runs to 15 residues. Germline V gene sequence: CDR1 SGHAT, CDR2 FQNNGV. V shed 4 bases and J 6 bases; nucleotides not matched to a gene: 9. The CDR3 sequence is CASSSIRDRAAEAFF. The CDR3 nucleotides are TGTGCCAGCAGCTCAATCCGGGACAGGGCTGCTGAAGCTTTCTTT.

This clonotype was seen more than once but under ten times. V is TRBV12-3 or TRBV12-4 and J is TRBJ2-5; D call uncertain. Deletions cut 7 bases from V and 12 bases from J, with 15 bases between. CDR3 length: 11 residues. CDR3 sequence (DNA): TGTGCCAGCATTCCTCCTGGCCCCAAGTACTTC. Translation: CASIPPGPKYF.

This clonotype was picked up a small number of times. The CDR3: CASRTGAGGETQYF. CDR3 nucleotides: TGTGCCAGCAGGACTGGAGCCGGCGGGGAGACCCAGTACTTC. The chain couples TRBV12-3 or TRBV12-4 to TRBJ2-5, with D perhaps TRBD2 (5 bases). The CDR3 has 14 residues. Trimming removed 6 bases at V and 5 bases at J, with 16 bases between.

Many counts were recorded for this clonotype. The CDR3 region is CASSPNTSPINIQYF. The CDR3 DNA follows: TGTGCCAGCTCACCGAATACGAGCCCCATAAACATTCAGTACTTC. This chain joins TRBV18 and TRBJ2-4, with unresolved D. The CDR3 has 15 residues. Per the germline V gene, CDR1 is KGHSH and CDR2 is LQKENI. V was pared by 3 bases and J by 6 bases, with 15 bases between.

There are many counts of this clonotype. The chain links TRBV30 to TRBJ1-4; TRBD1 is a possible D gene (5 bases). Trimming cost V 4 bases and J 4 bases, with 19 bases left between them. The CDR3 is 16 amino acids. In germline, CDR1 is GTSNPN, CDR2 SVGIG (reference sequence). The CDR3 spells CAWTSGTNWGNEKLFF. As DNA, the CDR3 is TGTGCCTGGACTTCCGGGACTAACTGGGGTAATGAAAAACTGTTTTTT.

V gene TRBV14 combines with J gene TRBJ2-1; tentative D call: TRBD2 (6 bases). The CDR3 runs to 15 residues. In germline, CDR1 is SGHDN, CDR2 FVKESK. Trimming pared 3 bases from V and 9 bases from J, leaving 18 bases between. For the CDR3, the DNA is TGTGCCAGCAGCCAGACGGGGGACCCAGGCGGTGAGCAGTTCTTC. This codes for CASSQTGDPGGEQFF.

This clonotype has a count of ten or more. The chain carries TRBV28 and TRBJ1-1, with 8 nucleotides matching TRBD1. Germline CDR1 is MDHEN and CDR2 is SYDVKM. Trimming removed 6 bases from V and 7 bases from J; junction bases left unmatched: 10. There are 14 residues in the CDR3. CDR3 nucleotides: TGTGCCAGCAGACAACCGGGACAGGCAAATGAAGCTTTCTTT. Amino acid sequence: CASRQPGQANEAFF. Full variable domain (rest looked up from reference TRBV28 and TRBJ1-1): DVKVTQSSRYLVKRTGEKVFLECVQDMDHENMFWYRQDPGLGLRLIYFSYDVKMKEKGDIPEGYSVSREKKERFSLILESASTNQTSMYLCASRQPGQANEAFFGQGTRLTVV.

This clonotype was recorded at least ten times. The V gene is TRBV10-3, the J gene TRBJ2-3; D possibly corresponds to TRBD1 (6 bases). V was trimmed by 4 bases and J by 3 bases, leaving 11 bases between them. The CDR3 loop spans 14 amino acids. CDR1 and CDR2 from the germline V gene are ENHRY and SYGVKD. In nucleotides, the CDR3 is TGTGCCATCAGTGGTGGGCAGGGGACAGATACGCAGTATTTT. Translated, it gives CAISGGQGTDTQYF.

This clonotype has more than one count but fewer than ten. The V call is TRBV6-5, the J call TRBJ1-4, with 8 bases identical to TRBD1. CDR1 is MNHEY and CDR2 is SVGAGI in the germline V gene. The CDR3 spans 18 residues. J was trimmed by 4 bases and V by 0 bases; bases with no gene match: 10. For the CDR3, the DNA is TGTGCCAGCAGTTACTCCTTTGGACAGGGAGGCCTTAATGAAAAACTGTTTTTT. Translation gives CASSYSFGQGGLNEKLFF.

This rearrangement joins TRBV12-3 or TRBV12-4 to TRBJ1-1; the match to TRBD1 covers 10 bases. The V segment lost 7 bases and the J segment 7 bases; nucleotides outside the gene matches: 9. The CDR3 length is 14 residues. The chain's CDR3 is CASTTDRGRFEAFF. DNA of the CDR3: TGTGCCAGCACCACAGACAGGGGGCGATTTGAAGCTTTCTTT.

This clonotype was counted only a few times. The chain recombines TRBV4-2 with TRBJ1-6; 9 nucleotides line up with TRBD1. The CDR3 extends over 18 amino acids. Trimming took 4 bases from V and 4 from J; bases not matched to a gene: 11. From germline, CDR1 is LGHNA and CDR2 YNFKEQ. CDR3 bases: TGTGCCAGCAGCCTGACACCACAGGGGGCTACTTATAATTCACCCCTCCACTTT. Its protein product is CASSLTPQGATYNSPLHF.

V is TRBV14 and J is TRBJ2-3, with D uncertain. The germline V and J ends were trimmed by 5 bases and 0 bases, with 12 bases remaining between them. The CDR3 loop spans 15 amino acids. The germline V gene has CDR1 SGHDN and CDR2 FVKESK. CDR3 sequence: CASSWTRMSTDTQYF. The CDR3 nucleotides are TGTGCCAGCAGCTGGACCCGTATGAGCACAGATACGCAGTATTTT.

This clonotype appeared many times. This chain uses TRBV3-1 with TRBJ2-5, with D possibly being TRBD1 (6 bases). Per the germline V gene, CDR1 is LGHDT and CDR2 is YNNKEL (reference sequence). The CDR3 runs to 14 residues. Trimming removed 3 bases from V and 3 bases from J, with 11 bases in between. CDR3 nucleotides: TGTGCCAGCAGCCATACAGGGCGAGAAGAGACCCAGTACTTC. As protein: CASSHTGREETQYF.

This clonotype was seen repeatedly, ten times or more. The rearrangement links TRBV18 to TRBJ2-3; D may be TRBD2 (6 bases). The CDR3 sequence is 14 residues long. Germline V CDR1 and CDR2: KGHSH, LQKENI. V lost 6 bases and J lost 4, with 14 bases in between. The CDR3 DNA reads as TGTGCCAGCTCCGCGGAGGGGTGGGCAGATACGCAGTATTTT. It yields the protein CASSAEGWADTQYF.

This clonotype turned up a few times. In DNA form, the CDR3 reads TGTGCCATCAGCTCCAGACAGGGGGCTAACTATGGCTACACCTTC. Translated, it gives CAISSRQGANYGYTF. The V call is TRBV10-3, the J call TRBJ1-2; 9 nucleotides line up with TRBD1. V gave up 6 bases and J gave up 0 bases; unmatched junction bases: 5. In germline, CDR1 is ENHRY, CDR2 SYGVKD. The CDR3 has 15 amino acids.

This clonotype was detected many times. V gene TRBV12-3 or TRBV12-4 combines with J gene TRBJ1-5, with unresolved D. V was clipped by 6 bases and J by 5 bases, with 8 bases between them. This CDR3 spans 12 amino acids. The CDR3 DNA reads TGTGCCAGCAGCCTAGAGGATCAGCCCCAGCATTTT. The encoded protein is CASSLEDQPQHF.

As concerns this clonotype: Given the absence of the conserved phenylalanine or tryptophan at the CDR3 end, a read error is likely. The chain recombines TRBV11-3 with TRBJ2-2; possible D gene TRBD1, 6 bases. Germline lookup yields CDR1 SGHNT and CDR2 YENEEA. V was cut by 5 bases and J by 3 bases, with 10 bases left in between. The CDR3 is 14 residues long. The CDR3 here is CASSQGLDTGELFS. The CDR3 coding sequence is TGTGCCAGCAGCCAGGGGCTTGACACCGGGGAGCTGTTTTCT.

This clonotype showed up many times. This chain's CDR3 is CASSYQKGAGDEKLFF. As DNA, the CDR3 is TGTGCCAGCAGTTACCAGAAAGGGGCAGGGGATGAAAAACTGTTTTTT. V usage is TRBV6-1 and J usage is TRBJ1-4; D is perhaps TRBD1 (6 bases). Germline CDR1 MNHNS, CDR2 SASEGT. V lost 5 bases to trimming and J lost 6 bases, with 19 bases between them. The CDR3 has 16 residues.

On this clonotype: One end of the junction does not line up with germline, which may come from a read error. The J gene is TRBJ2-5, the V gene TRBV18, with 9 bases fitting TRBD1. Germline loops: CDR1 KGHSH, CDR2 LQKENI. CDR3 size: 14 residues. The CDR3 reads CASPPGQGQETQYF. Written as DNA, the CDR3 is TGTGCCAGCCCACCAGGACAGGGGCAAGAGACCCAGTACTTC.

This clonotype has only a few counts. The chain is built from TRBV12-5 and TRBJ2-7, with D possibly TRBD1 on 5 matching bases. The CDR3 is 16 amino acids. The V and J ends lost 0 bases and 6 bases respectively, with 18 bases between them. Germline CDR1 and CDR2: LGHNT and FRNRAP. Here the CDR3 reads CASGLVIMTDLVEQYF. The CDR3 DNA is TGTGCTAGTGGTTTGGTTATCATGACAGACTTGGTCGAGCAGTACTTC.

In its sample, this clonotype was seen many times. The CDR3: CASRTGTGTNEQFF. The CDR3 nucleotides read TGTGCCAGCAGGACCGGGACAGGGACCAATGAGCAGTTCTTC. This sequence joins TRBV6-1 and TRBJ2-1; 9 bases are shared with TRBD1. The CDR3 loop spans 14 amino acids. V was pared by 6 bases and J by 6 bases, with 6 bases of the junction left unmatched. CDR1 MNHNS and CDR2 SASEGT come from the germline V gene.